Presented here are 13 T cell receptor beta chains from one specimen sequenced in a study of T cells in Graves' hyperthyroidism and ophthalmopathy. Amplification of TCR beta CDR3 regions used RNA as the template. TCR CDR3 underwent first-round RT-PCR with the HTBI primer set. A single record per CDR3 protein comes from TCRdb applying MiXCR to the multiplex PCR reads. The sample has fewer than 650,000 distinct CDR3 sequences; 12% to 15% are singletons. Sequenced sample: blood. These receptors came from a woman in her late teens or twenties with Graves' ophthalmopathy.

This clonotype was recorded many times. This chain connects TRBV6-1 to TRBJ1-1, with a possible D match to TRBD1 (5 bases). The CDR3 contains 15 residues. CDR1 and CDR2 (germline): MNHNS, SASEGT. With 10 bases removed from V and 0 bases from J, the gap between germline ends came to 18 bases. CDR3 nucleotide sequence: TGTGCCACCACGGAGAGAGCAGGGATGAACACTGAAGCTTTCTTT. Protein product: CATTERAGMNTEAFF.

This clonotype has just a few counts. The CDR3 DNA sequence: TGTGCCAGCTCTCCCGTGATAGCGGGAGGCTCCCCCTACGAGCAGTACTTC. This sequence encodes CASSPVIAGGSPYEQYF. The chain employs TRBV18 and TRBJ2-7; 10 nucleotides agree with TRBD2. CDR1 and CDR2 from the germline V gene are KGHSH and LQKENI. This CDR3 is built from 17 residues. J lost 2 bases, V lost 6 bases, and 13 bases had no gene match.

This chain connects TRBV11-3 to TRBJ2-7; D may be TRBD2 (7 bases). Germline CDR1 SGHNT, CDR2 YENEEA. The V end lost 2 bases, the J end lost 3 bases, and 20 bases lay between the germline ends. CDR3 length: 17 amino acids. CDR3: CASSLSYRGLAVYEQYF. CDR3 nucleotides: TGTGCCAGCAGCTTAAGTTACCGGGGGCTAGCGGTCTACGAGCAGTACTTC.

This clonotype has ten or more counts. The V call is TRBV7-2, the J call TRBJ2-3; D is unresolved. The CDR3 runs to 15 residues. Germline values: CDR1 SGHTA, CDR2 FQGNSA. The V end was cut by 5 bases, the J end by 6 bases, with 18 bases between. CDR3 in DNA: TGTGCCAGCAGCCTTAGGGCCTTCTTTCGGGATACGCAGTATTTT. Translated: CASSLRAFFRDTQYF.

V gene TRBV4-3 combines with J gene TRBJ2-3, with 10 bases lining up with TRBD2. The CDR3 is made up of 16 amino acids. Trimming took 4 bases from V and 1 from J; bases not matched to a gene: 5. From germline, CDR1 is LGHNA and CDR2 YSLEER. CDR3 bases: TGCGCCAGCAGCCCCGGGACTAGCGTTCGCACAGATACGCAGTATTTT. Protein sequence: CASSPGTSVRTDTQYF.

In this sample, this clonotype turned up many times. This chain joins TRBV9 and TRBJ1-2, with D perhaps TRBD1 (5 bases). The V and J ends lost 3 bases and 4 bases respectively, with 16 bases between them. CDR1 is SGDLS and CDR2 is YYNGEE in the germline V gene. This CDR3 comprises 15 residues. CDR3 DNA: TGTGCCAGCAGCGAGTCCCCGGCGGGGGGCTATGGCTACACCTTC. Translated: CASSESPAGGYGYTF.

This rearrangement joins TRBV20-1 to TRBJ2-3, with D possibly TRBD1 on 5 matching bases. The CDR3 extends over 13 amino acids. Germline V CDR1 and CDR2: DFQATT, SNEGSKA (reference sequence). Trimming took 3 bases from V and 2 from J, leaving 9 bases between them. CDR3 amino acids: CSASRAPTDTQYF. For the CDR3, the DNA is TGCAGTGCTAGCAGGGCACCCACAGATACGCAGTATTTT.

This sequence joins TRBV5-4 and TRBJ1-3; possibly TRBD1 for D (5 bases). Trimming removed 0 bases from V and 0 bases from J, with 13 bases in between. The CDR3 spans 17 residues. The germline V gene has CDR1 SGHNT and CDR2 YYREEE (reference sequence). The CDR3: CASSLGGRASSGNTIYF. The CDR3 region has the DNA TGTGCCAGCAGCTTGGGGGGCCGGGCAAGCTCTGGAAACACCATATATTTT.

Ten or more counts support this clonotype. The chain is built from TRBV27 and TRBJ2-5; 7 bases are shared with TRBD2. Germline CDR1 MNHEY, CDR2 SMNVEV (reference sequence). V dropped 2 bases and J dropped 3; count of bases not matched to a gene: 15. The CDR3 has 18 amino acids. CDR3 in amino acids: CASSLRSQSGGVKETQYF. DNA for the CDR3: TGTGCCAGCAGTTTACGGTCACAATCTGGGGGGGTTAAAGAGACCCAGTACTTC.

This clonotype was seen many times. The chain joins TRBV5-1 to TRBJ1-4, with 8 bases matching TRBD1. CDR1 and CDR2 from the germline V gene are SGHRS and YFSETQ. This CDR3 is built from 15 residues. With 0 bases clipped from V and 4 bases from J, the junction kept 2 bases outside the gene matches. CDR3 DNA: TGCGCCAGCAGCTTGGCAGGGGGCAGTAATGAAAAACTGTTTTTT. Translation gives CASSLAGGSNEKLFF. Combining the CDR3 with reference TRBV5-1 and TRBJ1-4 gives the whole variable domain KAGVTQTPRYLIKTRGQQVTLSCSPISGHRSVSWYQQTPGQGLQFLFEYFSETQRNKGNFPGRFSGRQFSNSRSEMNVSTLELGDSALYLCASSLAGGSNEKLFFGSGTQLSVL.

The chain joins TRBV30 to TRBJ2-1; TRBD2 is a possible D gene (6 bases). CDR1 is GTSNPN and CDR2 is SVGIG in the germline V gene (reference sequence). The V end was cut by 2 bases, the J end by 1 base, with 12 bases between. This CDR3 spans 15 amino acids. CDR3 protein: CAWSPLALSYNEQFF. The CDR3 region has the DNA TGTGCCTGGAGTCCCCTAGCGCTATCCTACAATGAGCAGTTCTTC.

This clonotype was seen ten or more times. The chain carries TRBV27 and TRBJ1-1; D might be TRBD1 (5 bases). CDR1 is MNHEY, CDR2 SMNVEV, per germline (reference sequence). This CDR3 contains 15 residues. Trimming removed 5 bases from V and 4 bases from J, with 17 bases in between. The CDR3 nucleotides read TGTGCCAGCAGTACGGACGATCACAGGAGCACTGAAGCTTTCTTT. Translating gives CASSTDDHRSTEAFF.

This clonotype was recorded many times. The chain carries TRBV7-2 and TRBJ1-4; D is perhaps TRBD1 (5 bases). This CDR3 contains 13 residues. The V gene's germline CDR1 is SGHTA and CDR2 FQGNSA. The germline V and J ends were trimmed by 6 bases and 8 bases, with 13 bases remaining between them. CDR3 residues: CASSGRGGEKLFF. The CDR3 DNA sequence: TGTGCCAGCAGTGGTAGGGGAGGCGAAAAACTGTTTTTT.